This T cell receptor (beta chain) comes out of a study of radiation and T cells in renal cell carcinoma (dated by TCRdb to the early 2020s). Background for the entire study: The samples were drawn from a clinical trial, where primary renal cell carcinomas were treated with 15 Gy of stereotactic body radiation therapy and then removed by nephrectomy 4 weeks afterward. In the 40 to 55 samples combined, 4,016,671 unique CDR3 nucleotide sequences were found, encoding roughly 2.5 million unique CDR3 amino acid sequences. In total, around 53 samples, comprising approximately 26 tumors and 27 peripheral blood samples, were subjected to TCR beta sequencing.

What the time point label conveys for this sample: blood 2 weeks post-SBRT. The treatment or condition label of this sample denotes: 15 Gy SBRT to primary tumor, nephrectomy 4 weeks later. Serial peripheral blood from radiation-treated patients was sampled at baseline, 2 weeks and 4 weeks after SBRT to track tumor-enriched clonotypes. Every patient had renal cell carcinoma of clear cell pathology. Genomic DNA for TCR sequencing was prepared using the QIAamp DNA Blood Mini Kit (Qiagen). Only samples passing all quality control checks were included in the analyses. Trimming takes 0 bases from V and 0 bases from J, and the germline ends sit 13 bases apart. CDR1 and CDR2 are read off the germline V gene as SGHRS and YFSETQ. Measured from the cysteine to the phenylalanine, the CDR3 is 17 residues long. Only the CDR3 part of the read is kept: 51 bases, read in frame from the first base. TCR beta libraries were generated from genomic DNA with the immunoSEQ kit, following the manufacturer's recommendations. To prepare libraries, a first multiplex PCR with proprietary primers was run, followed by a second PCR that added unique barcodes, and a bead cleanup was done after each round. A kit-provided positive control reaction and a negative control reaction were included in every sample batch. The final libraries underwent checking on an Agilent 4200 TapeStation D1000 ScreenTape, volumetric pooling, and quantification by qPCR. Sequencing ran on an Illumina NextSeq500 with a MidOutput 150-cycle cartridge, using 156 Read1 and 15 Index1 cycles with kit custom primers. The pooled library was loaded at approximately 0.96 pM, and around 22% PhiX control was spiked in. The source study handled its data this way. The vendor-processed data were analyzed in R, and a clonotype was defined as all T cells that share the same CDR3 nucleotide sequence. In the clone abundance analyses, frequencies in each sample were normalized to that sample's 10,000 most abundant clones. Public T cell clones, which averaged fewer than five per sample, were removed prior to analysis. Tumor-enriched clonotypes and baseline blood-enriched clonotypes were defined as those with an abundance difference of at least 32-fold between compartments. A beta-binomial differential abundance model was used to identify clonotypes that were expanded or contracted between blood time points. Tumor-blood repertoire similarity was measured with the Baroni-Urbani and Buser coefficient, and groups were compared using two-tailed Wilcoxon tests in R. Drawn from immuneACCESS, this table holds only the in-frame rearrangements with V and J called that TCRdb kept. Clones are partly lost; checked studies trace under half to an unresolved V gene and leave the rest unexplained. Clonal size and the V and J genes are those of that table, whereas D and trimming came from the DNA. The sample table records 160,000 or so clones; approximately 90% of these occur just once. The ten most abundant clones make up 10% to 15% of the sample.

As for this clone: This receptor's antigen is unknown. No base-level quality is on record; no much larger clone is a single base apart.

Study-level results and caveats: In blood, the top tumor clonotypes increased from baseline to 2 weeks after radiation and then shrank by 4 weeks, which suggests a temporary expansion of tumor-resident clones. Because the trial had a single-armed design, the trial could not examine how radiation dose or scheduling affected the TCR repertoire. Because pretreatment tumor biopsies were not available, the baseline intratumoral presence of clonotypes could not be determined. Blood repertoire dynamics were not followed beyond 4 weeks after treatment.

The material was blood, obtained from a patient whose treatment included radiotherapy and nephrectomy. The V and J genes are TRBV5-1 and TRBJ2-1; no D gene can be assigned with confidence. The sequence derives from a woman aged 45-60 years with renal cell carcinoma. The CDR3 region: CASSLVGSPSSYNEQFF. The nucleotide sequence reads as follows: TGCGCCAGCAGCTTGGTGGGCAGTCCGAGCTCCTACAATGAGCAGTTCTTC. Reference TRBV5-1 and TRBJ2-1 genes cover what lies past the CDR3, so the full variable domain is KAGVTQTPRYLIKTRGQQVTLSCSPISGHRSVSWYQQTPGQGLQFLFEYFSETQRNKGNFPGRFSGRQFSNSRSEMNVSTLELGDSALYLCASSLVGSPSSYNEQFFGPGTRLTVL.